Below, 18 T cell receptor beta chains from the same sample are listed, as sequenced in a study of technical replicates of blood from a few donors. Method: immunoSEQ multiplex PCR; TCRdb's copy keeps in-frame clones and lacks some. The table has tens of thousands of clones, 96% seen once. Sequenced material: T cells isolated from PBMCs. These receptors all stem from a human donor in good health.

The chain is built from TRBV4-1 and TRBJ2-2; the D gene is possibly TRBD2 (6 bases). The germline CDR1 and CDR2 sequences are MGHRA and YSYEKL. Trimming left V 1 base short and J 1 base short, with 16 bases between. This CDR3 spans 18 amino acids. CDR3 sequence (DNA): TGCGCCAGCAGCCAAGTATTTAAGGTCGGGAGGAACACCGGGGAGCTGTTTTTT. Its translation is CASSQVFKVGRNTGELFF.

The chain has TRBV7-9 and TRBJ2-5; D not certain. The CDR3 is 15 amino acids. Per germline, CDR1 SEHNR and CDR2 FQNEAQ (reference sequence). V gave up 3 bases and J gave up 2 bases, with 13 bases separating them. DNA of the CDR3: TGTGCCAGCAGCTTTGCCCAGGAAATACAAGAGACCCAGTACTTC. This sequence encodes CASSFAQEIQETQYF.

V usage is TRBV30 and J usage is TRBJ1-1; D may be TRBD1 (6 bases). This CDR3 has 14 amino acids. Germline CDR1 and CDR2: GTSNPN and SVGIG (reference sequence). V dropped 2 bases and J dropped 3 bases, with 13 bases sitting between them. The CDR3 nucleotides read TGTGCCTGGAGTCCCGGGACAACCTACACTGAAGCTTTCTTT. Its protein is CAWSPGTTYTEAFF.

V is TRBV5-1 and J is TRBJ1-4; 8 bases align to TRBD1. V dropped 4 bases and J dropped 7; count of bases not matched to a gene: 3. Per germline, CDR1 SGHRS and CDR2 YFSETQ. There are 13 residues in the CDR3. In nucleotides, the CDR3 is TGCGCCAGCAGCATAACAGGGGGTGAAAAACTGTTTTTT. It translates to CASSITGGEKLFF.

J is TRBJ2-3 and V is TRBV5-6, with D perhaps TRBD2 (6 bases). CDR3 length equals 16 residues. Between the trimmed V and J ends, which lost 0 bases and 6 bases, there was a span of 17 bases. The germline V gene encodes CDR1 SGHDT and CDR2 YYEEEE. The CDR3 loop reads CASSLVVASRGDTQYF. Written as DNA, the CDR3 is TGTGCCAGCAGCTTGGTAGTAGCGTCTCGGGGGGATACGCAGTATTTT. The full variable domain, rest sourced from reference TRBV5-6 and TRBJ2-3, is DAGVTQSPTHLIKTRGQQVTLRCSPKSGHDTVSWYQQALGQGPQFIFQYYEEEERQRGNFPDRFSGHQFPNYSSELNVNALLLGDSALYLCASSLVVASRGDTQYFGPGTRLTVL.

J is TRBJ1-1 and V is TRBV6-6, with D hard to call. CDR1 is MNHNY and CDR2 is SVGAGI in the germline V gene (reference sequence). Trimming took off 1 base at V and 8 bases at J, with 8 bases between the two ends. CDR3 length equals 12 residues. CDR3 sequence: CASSYLGSEAFF. CDR3 in DNA: TGTGCCAGCAGTTACTTAGGGAGCGAAGCTTTCTTT.

In its sample, this clone was seen once. At one end, the junction sequence differs from germline, possibly due to a read error. V gene TRBV5-7 combines with J gene TRBJ2-7, with 12 positions matching TRBD1. TRBV5-7 is assigned to the ORF class and has an uncertain function. The CDR3 has 16 residues. In nucleotides, the CDR3 is TGTGCCAGCAGCTTGGGTCCCGGGACAGGGGGCTACTTTGAAAATTTC. This encodes CASSLGPGTGGYFENF.

The chain links TRBV28 to TRBJ2-5; the D gene is possibly TRBD1 (5 bases). Germline V gene lookup returns CDR1 MDHEN and CDR2 SYDVKM. The CDR3 has 14 amino acids. Deletions cut 6 bases from V and 5 bases from J, with 16 bases between. This chain's CDR3 is CASSLGRVVETQYF. The CDR3 DNA is TGTGCCAGCAGCCTCGGCAGGGTGGTGGAGACCCAGTACTTC.

The chain joins TRBV7-9 to TRBJ2-1; 7 nucleotides line up with TRBD2. The V and J ends lost 0 bases and 5 bases, in that order; junction bases with no gene match: 4. Germline V gene data show CDR1 as SEHNR and CDR2 as FQNEAQ (reference sequence). The CDR3 consists of 15 residues. The CDR3 nucleotides read TGTGCCAGCAGCTTAGCTAGCGGGTTAAACAATGAGCAGTTCTTC. Protein sequence: CASSLASGLNNEQFF.

The V gene is TRBV5-8, the J gene TRBJ2-7; D is possibly TRBD2 (5 bases). This CDR3 is 14 amino acids long. Germline values: CDR1 SGHTS, CDR2 YDEGEE. Trimming took off 6 bases at V and 2 bases at J, with 15 bases between the two ends. CDR3 sequence (DNA): TGTGCCAGCACCCCCCGCCCGGGAACCTACGAGCAGTACTTC. Its protein is CASTPRPGTYEQYF.

V usage is TRBV6-1 and J usage is TRBJ2-5; 9 nucleotides align to TRBD1. Germline V gene lookup returns CDR1 MNHNS and CDR2 SASEGT. The CDR3 length is 13 residues. Losses at the gene ends were 6 bases for V and 5 bases for J; bases not matched to a gene: 4. The CDR3 region has the DNA TGTGCCAGCAGATGGACAGGGGCGGAGACCCAGTACTTC. Amino acids: CASRWTGAETQYF.

The chain is built from TRBV9 and TRBJ2-5, with 7 bases fitting TRBD2. Germline V lookup: CDR1 SGDLS, CDR2 YYNGEE. This CDR3 region has 14 residues. J gave up 7 bases and V 1 base, and 7 bases lay outside the gene matches. In DNA form, the CDR3 reads TGTGCCAGCAGCGTATTTAGCGGGCTTGGGACCCAGTACTTC. The encoded protein is CASSVFSGLGTQYF.

The gene calls are TRBV4-2 and TRBJ2-1, with TRBD2 identical over 9 bases. V was pared by 4 bases and J by 0 bases, with 4 bases of the junction left unmatched. The CDR3 length is 16 residues. Germline CDR1 and CDR2: LGHNA and YNFKEQ. The CDR3 is CASSPSGRISYNEQFF. Here the CDR3 DNA reads TGTGCCAGCAGCCCAAGCGGGAGGATCTCCTACAATGAGCAGTTCTTC.

This sequence joins TRBV4-3 and TRBJ2-2; 10 nucleotides agree with TRBD1. The germline V gene has CDR1 LGHNA and CDR2 YSLEER. CDR3 length: 17 amino acids. V lost 1 base and J lost 6; bases outside the gene matches: 8. The CDR3 loop is CASSQVLGQGLAGELFF. CDR3 nucleotides: TGCGCCAGCAGCCAAGTTCTGGGACAGGGGCTAGCCGGGGAGCTGTTTTTT.

The V call is TRBV7-9, the J call TRBJ2-1; 7 nucleotides match TRBD2. The CDR3 has 15 amino acids. Germline V gene data show CDR1 as SEHNR and CDR2 as FQNEAQ (reference sequence). Trimming at V came to 5 bases and at J to 6 bases, leaving 10 bases not matched to a gene. Here the CDR3 reads CASSPSGISTNEQFF. The CDR3 DNA sequence: TGTGCCAGCAGCCCGAGCGGGATAAGCACCAATGAGCAGTTCTTC.

J is TRBJ2-1 and V is TRBV5-1; D is ambiguous. The CDR3 has 16 amino acids. V shed 0 bases and J shed 6 bases, with 16 bases lying between them. Germline values: CDR1 SGHRS, CDR2 YFSETQ. The CDR3 spells CASSLASLPASNEQFF. In DNA form, the CDR3 reads TGCGCCAGCAGCTTGGCAAGCCTCCCCGCTTCCAATGAGCAGTTCTTC.

V and J are TRBV30 and TRBJ2-3; the match to TRBD2 covers 8 bases. Germline values: CDR1 GTSNPN, CDR2 SVGIG (reference sequence). The CDR3 is 15 amino acids. V shed 0 bases and J 7 bases; nucleotides not matched to a gene: 9. Written as DNA, the CDR3 is TGTGCCTGGAGTGTACTACCGGGAGGGCCAAATACGCAGTATTTT. Translation gives CAWSVLPGGPNTQYF.

The chain employs TRBV30 and TRBJ2-7, with TRBD2 matching over 10 bases. V shed 6 bases, J shed 2 bases, and the junction held 13 bases outside the gene matches. This CDR3 region has 16 residues. Germline loops: CDR1 GTSNPN, CDR2 SVGIG (reference sequence). Here the CDR3 DNA reads TGTGCCTGTGAAACCGGACTAGCGGTTAGTACCTACGAGCAGTACTTC. This codes for CACETGLAVSTYEQYF.